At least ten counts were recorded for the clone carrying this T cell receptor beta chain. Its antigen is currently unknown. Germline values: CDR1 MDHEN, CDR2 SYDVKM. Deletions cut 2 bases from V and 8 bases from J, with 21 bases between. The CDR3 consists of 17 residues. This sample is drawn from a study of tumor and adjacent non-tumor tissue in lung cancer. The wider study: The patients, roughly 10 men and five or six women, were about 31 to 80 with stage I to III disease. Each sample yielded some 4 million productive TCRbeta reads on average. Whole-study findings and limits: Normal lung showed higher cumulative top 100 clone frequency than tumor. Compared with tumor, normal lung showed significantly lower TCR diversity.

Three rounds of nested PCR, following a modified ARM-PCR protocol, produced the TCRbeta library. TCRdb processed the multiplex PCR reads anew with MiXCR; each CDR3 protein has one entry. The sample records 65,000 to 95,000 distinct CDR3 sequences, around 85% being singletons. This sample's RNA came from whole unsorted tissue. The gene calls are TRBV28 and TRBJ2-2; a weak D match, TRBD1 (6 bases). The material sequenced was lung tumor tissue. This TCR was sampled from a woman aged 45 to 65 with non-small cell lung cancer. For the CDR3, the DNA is TGTGCCAGCAGTTTAGGAAAAGGGACAAGCGAAGGGGGGGAGCTGTTTTTT. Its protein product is CASSLGKGTSEGGELFF.